A single sample gave rise to the 32 T cell receptor gamma chains below, sequenced in a study of Vδ1+ human thymocytes. No antigen is known for these receptors. Regarding the study as a whole: Thymic TRG and TRD repertoires appeared highly polyclonal.

The template was reverse-transcribed extracted RNA. CDR3 amplicons came from multiplex PCR with pooled V-gene forward and constant-region reverse primers. TCRdb called clones from the multiplex PCR reads again using CATT. The sample shows roughly 9,300 gamma-chain clones, 56% of them seen only once. The sample consisted of Vdelta1+ gamma-delta thymocytes from the thymus. The sample's subset: FACS-sorted CD3+ TCRalphabeta- TCRVdelta1+ TCRVdelta2- thymocytes. These receptors came from a girl in the first two years of life who had congenital heart surgery.

The chain links TRGV4 to TRGJ1 or TRGJ2. No J segment appears in TCRdb, so it was assigned here by matching the sequence to germline. Per germline, CDR1 EGSTGY and CDR2 YDSYTSSV. V gave up 1 base and J gave up 7 bases; unmatched junction bases: 10. The CDR3 sequence is 14 residues long. This CDR3 reads CATWDGLGEYKKLF. CDR3 sequence (DNA): TGTGCCACCTGGGATGGACTGGGGGAATATAAGAAACTCTTT.

This chain joins TRGV4 and TRGJ1 or TRGJ2. Here the J gene came from matching the DNA to germline, since TCRdb omits it. The CDR3 length is 16 residues. Germline V gene lookup returns CDR1 EGSTGY and CDR2 YDSYTSSV. V lost 0 bases to trimming and J lost 5 bases; unmatched junction nucleotides: 13. The CDR3 DNA is TGTGCCACCTGGGATGGGCCAAGGGATACGGATTATAAGAAACTCTTT. This gives the protein CATWDGPRDTDYKKLF.

About this clone itself: Other DNA sequences in the sample encode the same CDR3. This sequence joins TRGV4 and TRGJ1 or TRGJ2. CDR3 length: 13 residues. J lost 3 bases, V lost 0 bases, and 2 bases had no gene match. Per germline, CDR1 EGSTGY and CDR2 YDSYTSSV. Written as DNA, the CDR3 is TGTGCCACCTGGGATGGGCGTTATTATAAGAAACTCTTT. Translation gives CATWDGRYYKKLF.

The table lists this clone with a few counts. The rearrangement joins TRGV3 to TRGJ1 or TRGJ2. This CDR3 has 11 amino acids. Germline V gene lookup returns CDR1 VTNTFY and CDR2 YDVSTARD (reference sequence). V was pared by 6 bases and J by 8 bases, with 7 bases of the junction left unmatched. The CDR3 reads CATWLLDKKLF. CDR3 DNA sequence: TGTGCCACCTGGTTATTGGATAAGAAACTCTTT.

As to this clone: At the DNA level, this CDR3 is encoded by other sequences in the same sample as well. The chain recombines TRGV2 with TRGJ1 or TRGJ2. The J gene, not given by TCRdb, was assigned here from a germline match of the nucleotide sequence. This CDR3 region has 14 residues. With 1 base clipped from V and 0 bases from J, the junction kept 3 bases outside the gene matches. Germline values: CDR1 EGSNGY, CDR2 YDSYNSKV. DNA of the CDR3: TGTGCCACCTGGGACGGCCCGAATTATTATAAGAAACTCTTT. This encodes CATWDGPNYYKKLF.

About this clone itself: Additional DNA sequences in this sample encode the identical CDR3. V gene TRGV3 combines with J gene TRGJ1 or TRGJ2. CDR1 is VTNTFY, CDR2 YDVSTARD, per germline (reference sequence). The CDR3 is made up of 13 amino acids. The trim removed 0 bases at V and 7 bases at J, leaving 6 bases unmatched. The chain's CDR3 is CATWDRRYYKKLF. The CDR3 DNA is TGTGCCACCTGGGACAGGCGTTACTATAAGAAACTCTTT.

The chain couples TRGV3 to TRGJ1 or TRGJ2. Because TCRdb records no J gene, it was assigned here through a match of the DNA to germline. The J segment lost 5 bases and the V segment lost 3 bases, leaving 7 bases of the junction unmatched. In germline, CDR1 is VTNTFY, CDR2 YDVSTARD (reference sequence). This CDR3 spans 13 amino acids. CDR3 sequence reads: CATWDGGNYKKLF. The CDR3 region has the DNA TGTGCCACCTGGGACGGGGGGAATTATAAGAAACTCTTT.

The chain couples TRGV8 to TRGJ1 or TRGJ2. The J gene comes from matching the DNA to germline here; TCRdb lacks it. The CDR3 runs 13 residues. The V gene end was trimmed by 0 bases and the J gene end by 7 bases; junction bases not matched to a gene: 6. Germline V gene sequence: CDR1 VENAVY, CDR2 YDSYNSRV. The CDR3 region is CATWDRLRYKKLF. The CDR3 bases are TGTGCCACCTGGGATAGGTTAAGATATAAGAAACTCTTT.

This clone occurred a few times. This sequence joins TRGV3 and TRGJ1 or TRGJ2. Germline trimming cut 2 bases from V and 3 bases from J; bases unmatched to any gene: 7. Germline V gene data show CDR1 as VTNTFY and CDR2 as YDVSTARD (reference sequence). This CDR3 has 14 residues. DNA of the CDR3: TGTGCCACCTGGGACAACCCCCTTTATTATAAGAAACTCTTT. This codes for CATWDNPLYYKKLF.

On this clone itself: Within the sample, other DNA sequences also encode this same CDR3. The genes are TRGV3 and TRGJ1 or TRGJ2. Assignment of the J gene here rests on matching the DNA to germline, because TCRdb gives none. Germline CDR1 is VTNTFY and CDR2 is YDVSTARD (reference sequence). V dropped 0 bases and J dropped 3; count of bases not matched to a gene: 5. CDR3 length: 14 amino acids. The CDR3 protein is CATWDRPRYYKKLF. CDR3 bases: TGTGCCACCTGGGACAGGCCCCGTTATTATAAGAAACTCTTT.

The chain couples TRGV3 to TRGJ1 or TRGJ2. As TCRdb names no J gene, one was assigned here on the basis of a DNA match to germline. The CDR3 is 15 amino acids. Germline V CDR1 and CDR2: VTNTFY, YDVSTARD (reference sequence). J gave up 6 bases and V 0 bases, and 11 bases lay outside the gene matches. The CDR3, as DNA: TGTGCCACCTGGGACAGGCGACGCCTTTGTTATAAGAAACTCTTT. As protein: CATWDRRRLCYKKLF.

The chain uses TRGV5 and TRGJ1 or TRGJ2. TCRdb leaves out the J gene; it was filled in here by matching the DNA to germline. Germline V gene lookup returns CDR1 VINAFY and CDR2 YDVSNSKD. The ends lost 0 bases at V and 9 bases at J; junction bases unmatched: 11. This CDR3 has 14 residues. CDR3: CATWDRAPEGKKLF. The CDR3 nucleotides are TGTGCCACCTGGGACAGGGCCCCTGAGGGTAAGAAACTCTTT.

This clone was counted only a few times. The chain joins TRGV8 to TRGJ1 or TRGJ2. CDR1 and CDR2 from the germline V gene are VENAVY and YDSYNSRV. The CDR3 runs 12 residues. V dropped 1 base and J dropped 6; count of bases not matched to a gene: 3. DNA for the CDR3: TGTGCCACCTGGGATAGAAGTTATAAGAAACTCTTT. It is translated as CATWDRSYKKLF.

The chain employs TRGV8 and TRGJ1 or TRGJ2. This CDR3 contains 11 residues. Germline CDR1 is VENAVY and CDR2 is YDSYNSRV. V lost 3 bases to trimming and J lost 7 bases; unmatched junction nucleotides: 3. The CDR3 sequence: CATWDRYKKLF. CDR3 nucleotide sequence: TGTGCCACCTGGGATCGCTATAAGAAACTCTTT.

In this sample, this clone turned up a few times. V is TRGV2 and J is TRGJP1. After removal of 0 bases from V and 4 bases from J, the junction contained 5 bases not matched to a gene. The CDR3 loop spans 15 amino acids. CDR1 EGSNGY and CDR2 YDSYNSKV come from the germline V gene. CDR3 region: CATWDGPGTGWFKIF. The CDR3 DNA is TGTGCCACCTGGGACGGGCCGGGCACTGGTTGGTTCAAGATATTT.

As to this clone: The junction departs from germline at one end; a sequencing error may be responsible. The chain joins TRGV3 to TRGJP2. No J gene was available from TCRdb, and it was assigned here by a germline match of the DNA. CDR3 length: 14 residues. The germline CDR1 and CDR2 sequences are VTNTFY and YDVSTARD (reference sequence). The CDR3, as DNA: TGTGCCTCCTGGGATCTTCTCAGTGATTGGATCAAGACGTTT. Protein sequence: CASWDLLSDWIKTF.

The chain combines TRGV3 with TRGJ1 or TRGJ2. Here the J gene was assigned by germline matching of the DNA, as TCRdb has none. The CDR3 is made up of 12 amino acids. The V and J ends lost 0 bases and 9 bases, in that order; junction bases with no gene match: 5. CDR1 is VTNTFY and CDR2 is YDVSTARD in the germline V gene (reference sequence). CDR3 DNA: TGTGCCACCTGGGACAGGCAAAGTAAGAAACTCTTT. It is translated as CATWDRQSKKLF.

The rearrangement joins TRGV8 to TRGJ1 or TRGJ2. Assignment of the J gene here rests on matching the DNA to germline, because TCRdb gives none. Trimming took 5 bases from V and 0 from J; bases not matched to a gene: 10. Germline assignment: CDR1 VENAVY and CDR2 YDSYNSRV. The CDR3 spans 15 residues. CDR3 amino acids: CATWVTTSNYYKKLF. CDR3 nucleotide sequence: TGTGCCACCTGGGTAACTACCTCGAATTATTATAAGAAACTCTTT.

The chain combines TRGV3 with TRGJ1 or TRGJ2. The J gene, absent from TCRdb, was called here by matching the DNA to germline. This CDR3 contains 13 residues. The germline gives CDR1 VTNTFY, CDR2 YDVSTARD (reference sequence). V gave up 2 bases and J gave up 6 bases; unmatched junction bases: 7. CDR3 coding DNA: TGTGCCACCTGGGACAAGGAGGGTTATAAGAAACTCTTT. Translated, it gives CATWDKEGYKKLF.

This chain links TRGV2 with TRGJ1 or TRGJ2. TCRdb lists no J gene, so it was determined here by aligning the DNA to germline. The CDR3 contains 14 residues. Germline-derived CDR1 and CDR2 are EGSNGY and YDSYNSKV. After removal of 0 bases from V and 3 bases from J, the junction contained 5 bases not matched to a gene. The CDR3 DNA is TGTGCCACCTGGGACGGGTTACTTTATTATAAGAAACTCTTT. Residues: CATWDGLLYYKKLF.

This clone was found a few times. The chain is built from TRGV9 and TRGJ1 or TRGJ2. No J segment appears in TCRdb, so it was assigned here by matching the sequence to germline. Germline CDR1 and CDR2: GITISATS and ISYDGTV (reference sequence). This CDR3 comprises 14 residues. Germline trimming cut 4 bases from V and 1 base from J; bases unmatched to any gene: 7. CDR3 DNA: TGTGCCTTGTGGGACGACTACAATTATTATAAGAAACTCTTT. Its translation: CALWDDYNYYKKLF.

The V gene is listed as TRGV9; no J gene was called. The CDR3 is 10 residues long. Germline CDR1 is GITISATS and CDR2 is ISYDGTV (reference sequence). The CDR3: CALWEVKILF. CDR3 in DNA: TGTGCCTTGTGGGAGGTAAAGATACTCTTT.

As concerns this clone: At one boundary the junction diverges from the germline segment, which might be a read error. Distinct nucleotide sequences in the sample also encode this CDR3. The rearrangement joins TRGV9 to TRGJ1 or TRGJ2. Germline V gene sequence: CDR1 GITISATS, CDR2 ISYDGTV (reference sequence). There are 14 residues in the CDR3. This CDR3 is CALWEATAVIKKLF. The CDR3 DNA is TGCGCCTTGTGGGAGGCGACGGCTGTAATTAAGAAACTCTTT.

As to this clone: In the same sample, other DNA sequences code for this CDR3. This rearrangement joins TRGV2 to TRGJ1 or TRGJ2. The J gene, missing from TCRdb, was assigned here through DNA to germline matching. The germline V gene has CDR1 EGSNGY and CDR2 YDSYNSKV. J was trimmed by 6 bases and V by 0 bases; bases with no gene match: 5. The CDR3 is made up of 13 amino acids. The CDR3 nucleotides read TGTGCCACCTGGGACGGGCGCGGTTATAAGAAACTCTTT. Translating gives CATWDGRGYKKLF.

The chain has TRGV4 and TRGJ1 or TRGJ2. TCRdb records no J gene; here it was assigned by comparing the DNA to germline. The CDR3 is 11 amino acids. Germline lookup yields CDR1 EGSTGY and CDR2 YDSYTSSV. V dropped 3 bases and J dropped 12; count of bases not matched to a gene: 8. The CDR3 region has the DNA TGTGCCACCTGGGATTTAAGCGGGAAACTCTTT. Encoded protein: CATWDLSGKLF.

The chain links TRGV9 to TRGJ1 or TRGJ2. No J gene was available from TCRdb, and it was assigned here by a germline match of the DNA. Germline V gene sequence: CDR1 GITISATS, CDR2 ISYDGTV (reference sequence). The CDR3 contains 13 residues. V was pared by 4 bases and J by 6 bases, with 9 bases of the junction left unmatched. The CDR3 here is CALWEDLSYKKLF. The CDR3 DNA is TGTGCCTTGTGGGAAGATCTAAGTTATAAGAAACTCTTT.

Concerning this clone itself: The sample carries other DNA sequences with the same CDR3. V usage is TRGV2 and J usage is TRGJ1 or TRGJ2. The J gene, left out of TCRdb, was set here by checking the DNA against germline. Trimming removed 0 bases from V and 6 bases from J; junction bases left unmatched: 5. Germline V gene data show CDR1 as EGSNGY and CDR2 as YDSYNSKV. This CDR3 has 13 residues. The CDR3 protein is CATWDGPGYKKLF. DNA for the CDR3: TGTGCCACCTGGGACGGGCCAGGTTATAAGAAACTCTTT.

For this clone: A read error may account for a junction end that differs from germline. The genes are TRGV8 and TRGJ1 or TRGJ2. Germline V gives CDR1 VENAVY, CDR2 YDSYNSRV. This CDR3 region has 12 residues. In DNA, the CDR3 is TGTGCCACCTGGGACCCTTATTATAAGAAACTCTTC. Its protein product is CATWDPYYKKLF.

The table lists this clone with a few counts. The gene calls are TRGV2 and TRGJP2. Trimming removed 9 bases from V and 12 bases from J; junction bases left unmatched: 13. Germline CDR1 and CDR2: EGSNGY and YDSYNSKV. CDR3 length: 12 residues. The CDR3 nucleotides read TGTGCCACCCGTTTAGATGTTAGGATCAAGACGTTT. Its protein is CATRLDVRIKTF.

V is TRGV9 and J is TRGJ1 or TRGJ2. TCRdb offers no J gene call, so here the DNA was matched to germline to obtain one. The germline V gene has CDR1 GITISATS and CDR2 ISYDGTV (reference sequence). With 5 bases clipped from V and 12 bases from J, the junction kept 13 bases outside the gene matches. This CDR3 contains 12 residues. The CDR3 DNA reads as TGTGCCTTGTGGGCTCAACAGGGGGGGAAACTCTTT. It translates to CALWAQQGGKLF.

The chain joins TRGV9 to TRGJ1 or TRGJ2. TCRdb offers no J gene call, so here the DNA was matched to germline to obtain one. Trimming cost V 2 bases and J 3 bases; bases outside gene matches: 4. Germline V gene data show CDR1 as GITISATS and CDR2 as ISYDGTV (reference sequence). The CDR3 consists of 13 residues. The CDR3 region is CALWEEIYYKKLF. The CDR3 region has the DNA TGTGCCTTGTGGGAGGAAATTTATTATAAGAAACTCTTT.

This clone was seen more than once but under ten times. V usage is TRGV3 and J usage is TRGJ1 or TRGJ2. In the absence of a J gene in TCRdb, the DNA was matched to germline to assign it here. Germline values: CDR1 VTNTFY, CDR2 YDVSTARD (reference sequence). The V and J ends lost 0 bases and 9 bases, in that order; junction bases with no gene match: 5. This CDR3 is 12 amino acids long. CDR3 coding DNA: TGTGCCACCTGGGACAGGCACGGTAAGAAACTCTTT. It translates to CATWDRHGKKLF.